Below are 31 T cell receptor beta chains sequenced from a single sample in a study of blood T cell repertoires in COVID-19. TCRdb's table, derived via immunoSEQ multiplex PCR, lists solely in-frame clones and lacks some. The table lists 200,000 to 250,000 clones, 70% to 90% of them singletons. The sample was peripheral blood. The receptors stem from a man older than 75 with acute or convalescent COVID-19.

The CDR3 DNA reads TGTGCCTGGGGGACAGGGCCAAATCAGCCCCAGCATTTT. Encoded protein: CAWGTGPNQPQHF. This rearrangement joins TRBV30 to TRBJ1-5; TRBD1 matches 9 bases. Losses at the gene ends were 5 bases for V and 4 bases for J; bases not matched to a gene: 3. The CDR3 runs 13 residues. Per germline, CDR1 GTSNPN and CDR2 SVGIG (reference sequence).

The CDR3 DNA follows: TGTGCCAGCTCAAGACAGGGAGGATCTGAAGCTTTCTTT. This gives the protein CASSRQGGSEAFF. The V and J genes are TRBV18 and TRBJ1-1; 7 bases map to TRBD1. CDR3 length equals 13 residues. Losses at the gene ends were 5 bases for V and 6 bases for J; bases not matched to a gene: 6. Germline V gene sequence: CDR1 KGHSH, CDR2 LQKENI.

The V gene is TRBV10-3, the J gene TRBJ1-2, with D possibly TRBD1 on 5 matching bases. V was cut by 10 bases and J by 6 bases, with 18 bases left in between. CDR1 and CDR2 from the germline V gene are ENHRY and SYGVKD. The CDR3 runs 13 residues. This CDR3 is CATRDRGGDGYTF. In DNA form, the CDR3 reads TGTGCCACTAGGGACCGCGGGGGAGATGGCTACACCTTC.

The chain links TRBV2 to TRBJ1-4, with a weak D call TRBD1 (6 bases). V gave up 5 bases and J gave up 7 bases, with 17 bases separating them. This CDR3 has 15 residues. Germline values: CDR1 SNHLY, CDR2 FYNNEI. CDR3 region: CASSILGGLVEKLFF. CDR3 nucleotides: TGTGCCAGCAGTATACTAGGGGGATTGGTTGAAAAACTGTTTTTT. Complete variable domain (other parts from reference TRBV2 and TRBJ1-4): EPEVTQTPSHQVTQMGQEVILRCVPISNHLYFYWYRQILGQKVEFLVSFYNNEISEKSEIFDDQFSVERPDGSNFTLKIRSTKLEDSAMYFCASSILGGLVEKLFFGSGTQLSVL.

The chain recombines TRBV30 with TRBJ1-1; D gene ambiguous. Trimming left V 4 bases short and J 1 base short, with 13 bases between. Germline V lookup: CDR1 GTSNPN, CDR2 SVGIG (reference sequence). CDR3 length: 14 amino acids. The CDR3 DNA reads TGTGCCTGGAAAATGGGTAGCGCGAACACTGAAGCTTTCTTT. Its protein product is CAWKMGSANTEAFF.

The V and J genes are TRBV25-1 and TRBJ2-1; tentative D call: TRBD2 (6 bases). CDR1 is MGHDK and CDR2 is SYGVNS in the germline V gene. The CDR3 spans 15 residues. V gave up 6 bases and J gave up 8 bases, with 20 bases separating them. The CDR3: CASRLTGTASDEQFF. The CDR3 region has the DNA TGTGCCAGCAGGCTCACCGGGACTGCCAGCGATGAGCAGTTCTTC.

Details on this clone: The same CDR3 also results from other DNA sequences found in this sample. The V call is TRBV9, the J call TRBJ2-5; no reliable D call. V shed 0 bases and J shed 2 bases, with 5 bases lying between them. The CDR3 loop spans 13 amino acids. CDR1 and CDR2 (germline): SGDLS, YYNGEE. The CDR3 DNA sequence: TGTGCCAGCAGCGTAGTGGAGCAAGAGACCCAGTACTTC. This gives the protein CASSVVEQETQYF.

The chain joins TRBV5-1 to TRBJ1-1; 9 bases agree with TRBD1. V lost 6 bases, J lost 4 bases, and 10 bases stayed unmatched. Germline V lookup: CDR1 SGHRS, CDR2 YFSETQ. The CDR3 runs to 15 residues. CDR3: CASTIQDRGSTEAFF. CDR3 in DNA: TGCGCCAGCACCATTCAGGACAGGGGTAGCACTGAAGCTTTCTTT.

This clone was picked up one time. This chain connects TRBV28 to TRBJ2-7; 8 nucleotides agree with TRBD2. The V segment lost 5 bases and the J segment 1 base; nucleotides outside the gene matches: 10. There are 16 residues in the CDR3. From germline, CDR1 is MDHEN and CDR2 SYDVKM. The chain's CDR3 is CASSAPGAGGSYEQYF. The CDR3 nucleotides read TGTGCCAGCAGTGCACCTGGGGCGGGAGGTTCCTACGAGCAGTACTTC.

This sequence joins TRBV28 and TRBJ1-5; no reliable D call. Per germline, CDR1 MDHEN and CDR2 SYDVKM. With 7 bases removed from V and 6 bases from J, the gap between germline ends came to 7 bases. CDR3 size: 11 residues. The CDR3 DNA is TGTGCCAGCACCTCTTCTCAGCCCCAGCATTTT. Amino acid sequence: CASTSSQPQHF. Based on the CDR3 plus reference TRBV28 and TRBJ1-5, the full variable domain is DVKVTQSSRYLVKRTGEKVFLECVQDMDHENMFWYRQDPGLGLRLIYFSYDVKMKEKGDIPEGYSVSREKKERFSLILESASTNQTSMYLCASTSSQPQHFGDGTRLSIL.

CDR3 nucleotides: TGCGCCAGCAGCCAGACGACAGGGATCAATCAGCCCCAGCATTTT. Protein product: CASSQTTGINQPQHF. The rearrangement uses TRBV5-1 and TRBJ1-5, with 7 bases lining up with TRBD1. Germline CDR1 and CDR2: SGHRS and YFSETQ. CDR3 length: 15 amino acids. With V trimmed by 4 bases and J by 3 bases, 7 bases remained unmatched.

V usage is TRBV7-9 and J usage is TRBJ2-6; weak D call: TRBD2 (7 bases). The CDR3 covers 18 residues. The germline CDR1 and CDR2 sequences are SEHNR and FQNEAQ (reference sequence). V lost 2 bases to trimming and J lost 2 bases, with 16 bases between them. The CDR3 loop reads CASSLKGGKAAGANVLTF. CDR3 DNA: TGTGCCAGCAGCTTAAAGGGGGGGAAGGCTGCTGGGGCCAACGTCCTGACTTTC.

This chain links TRBV10-3 with TRBJ2-1; the D gene is possibly TRBD1 (5 bases). Trimming pared 6 bases from V and 9 bases from J, leaving 15 bases between. This CDR3 is built from 13 residues. Germline CDR1 ENHRY, CDR2 SYGVKD. The CDR3 is CAIRGPLLGEQFF. CDR3 nucleotides: TGTGCCATCAGGGGGCCGTTGCTCGGTGAGCAGTTCTTC.

This clone was recorded a few times. This chain links TRBV15 with TRBJ1-4; no definite D call. CDR3 length: 16 residues. From germline, CDR1 is LNHNV and CDR2 YYDKDF (reference sequence). V shed 0 bases and J shed 8 bases, with 16 bases lying between them. As DNA, the CDR3 is TGTGCCACCAGCAGAGATCTGGGCAGAGAATTCGAAAAACTGTTTTTT. Its translation: CATSRDLGREFEKLFF. The full variable domain, completed using reference TRBV15 and TRBJ1-4, is DAMVIQNPRYQVTQFGKPVTLSCSQTLNHNVMYWYQQKSSQAPKLLFHYYDKDFNNEADTPDNFQSRRPNTSFCFLDIRSPGLGDTAMYLCATSRDLGREFEKLFFGSGTQLSVL.

This clone was counted only a few times. The chain joins TRBV30 to TRBJ2-5; 10 bases align to TRBD2. CDR1 and CDR2 (germline): GTSNPN, SVGIG (reference sequence). V shed 0 bases and J 2 bases; nucleotides not matched to a gene: 6. This CDR3 is built from 16 residues. DNA of the CDR3: TGTGCCTGGAGTGTAGCTAGGACTAGCGGTCAAGAGACCCAGTACTTC. Its translation: CAWSVARTSGQETQYF. The variable domain in full, with the rest retrieved from reference TRBV30 and TRBJ2-5, is SQTIHQWPATLVQPVGSPLSLECTVEGTSNPNLYWYRQAAGRGLQLLFYSVGIGQISSEVPQNLSASRPQDRQFILSSKKLLLSDSGFYLCAWSVARTSGQETQYFGPGTRLLVL.

V and J are TRBV7-3 and TRBJ2-3; TRBD1 agrees at 7 bases. Germline-derived CDR1 and CDR2 are SGHTA and FQGTGA. V lost 2 bases to trimming and J lost 4 bases; unmatched junction nucleotides: 9. The CDR3 runs 16 residues. As DNA, the CDR3 is TGTGCCAGCAGCTTAGACGTTACAGGGGTATCAGATACGCAGTATTTT. It specifies CASSLDVTGVSDTQYF. The full variable domain, with the rest looked up from reference TRBV7-3 and TRBJ2-3, is GAGVSQTPSNKVTEKGKYVELRCDPISGHTALYWYRQSLGQGPEFLIYFQGTGAADDSGLPNDRFFAVRPEGSVSTLKIQRTERGDSAVYLCASSLDVTGVSDTQYFGPGTRLTVL.

J is TRBJ2-1 and V is TRBV6-1; 8 nucleotides agree with TRBD2. V lost 3 bases to trimming and J lost 9 bases; unmatched junction nucleotides: 10. Germline V gene sequence: CDR1 MNHNS, CDR2 SASEGT. The CDR3 covers 15 residues. The CDR3 sequence: CASSDTAGGTGEQFF. CDR3 bases: TGTGCCAGCAGTGACACGGCGGGAGGAACGGGTGAGCAGTTCTTC.

This sequence joins TRBV10-1 and TRBJ2-3; D unresolved. The ends were cut back, 5 bases at V and 1 base at J, with 10 bases in the middle. The CDR3 consists of 14 residues. Germline-derived CDR1 and CDR2 are WNHNN and SYGVQD (reference sequence). Written as DNA, the CDR3 is TGCGCCAGCAGTCCGGGTTTGGGCACAGATACGCAGTATTTT. It codes for CASSPGLGTDTQYF.

This chain joins TRBV6-1 and TRBJ2-2, with 9 bases matching TRBD1. The CDR3 runs to 16 residues. V gave up 3 bases and J gave up 2 bases; unmatched junction bases: 4. CDR1 is MNHNS, CDR2 SASEGT, per germline. CDR3 sequence reads: CASSDRDRVNTGELFF. The CDR3 DNA sequence: TGTGCCAGCAGTGACCGGGACAGGGTCAACACCGGGGAGCTGTTTTTT.

The rearrangement uses TRBV18 and TRBJ1-1; TRBD1 matches 10 bases. Unmatched junction bases numbered 6, after V lost 3 bases and J lost 11 bases. The CDR3 loop spans 13 amino acids. The V gene's germline CDR1 is KGHSH and CDR2 LQKENI. The CDR3 here is CASSPDRQGAAFF. The CDR3 DNA is TGTGCCAGCTCACCCGATCGACAGGGGGCGGCTTTCTTT.

This clone was detected once. The chain employs TRBV20-1 and TRBJ2-1; no firm D call. Germline-derived CDR1 and CDR2 are DFQATT and SNEGSKA (reference sequence). V lost 6 bases, J lost 7 bases, and 10 bases lay in between. CDR3 length: 11 residues. CDR3 nucleotide sequence: TGCAGTGCAGACACGGTGAATGAGCAGTTCTTC. It is translated as CSADTVNEQFF.

The V call is TRBV28, the J call TRBJ1-5; D perhaps matches TRBD1 (5 bases). The CDR3 runs 13 residues. V was pared by 6 bases and J by 4 bases, with 10 bases between. Germline V gene data show CDR1 as MDHEN and CDR2 as SYDVKM. The CDR3: CASRRQINQPQHF. The CDR3 nucleotides read TGTGCCAGCAGACGACAGATTAATCAGCCCCAGCATTTT.

This clone appeared a few times. The chain has TRBV7-9 and TRBJ2-1, with TRBD1 matching over 7 bases. This CDR3 is built from 14 residues. V was clipped by 5 bases and J by 7 bases; unmatched bases: 8. From germline, CDR1 is SEHNR and CDR2 FQNEAQ (reference sequence). The CDR3 protein is CASSLGQVANEQFF. In DNA form, the CDR3 reads TGTGCCAGCAGCCTTGGACAGGTCGCAAATGAGCAGTTCTTC.

This chain uses TRBV5-1 with TRBJ2-1, with TRBD1 matching over 9 bases. V shed 4 bases, J shed 1 base, and the junction held 6 bases outside the gene matches. The CDR3 has 16 residues. Looked up from germline, CDR1 is SGHRS and CDR2 is YFSETQ. The CDR3 loop is CASSRTGAKSYNEQFF. Here the CDR3 DNA reads TGCGCCAGCAGCAGGACAGGGGCCAAATCCTACAATGAGCAGTTCTTC.

This clone was seen a single time. This rearrangement joins TRBV2 to TRBJ2-1, with TRBD1 matching 10 bases. V was clipped by 8 bases and J by 9 bases; unmatched bases: 13. Germline-derived CDR1 and CDR2 are SNHLY and FYNNEI. This CDR3 spans 15 amino acids. The CDR3 region is CASPTSDRGRGEQFF. The CDR3 bases are TGTGCCAGCCCTACTTCAGACAGGGGGCGCGGTGAGCAGTTCTTC.

This rearrangement joins TRBV30 to TRBJ1-5; 10 bases are shared with TRBD1. Germline CDR1 reads GTSNPN; CDR2 reads SVGIG (reference sequence). V dropped 4 bases and J dropped 3; count of bases not matched to a gene: 6. The CDR3 has 15 amino acids. CDR3 protein: CAWTDRGPVNQPQHF. CDR3 coding DNA: TGTGCCTGGACAGACAGGGGGCCGGTCAATCAGCCCCAGCATTTT. The variable domain in full, completed from reference TRBV30 and TRBJ1-5, reads SQTIHQWPATLVQPVGSPLSLECTVEGTSNPNLYWYRQAAGRGLQLLFYSVGIGQISSEVPQNLSASRPQDRQFILSSKKLLLSDSGFYLCAWTDRGPVNQPQHFGDGTRLSIL.

The chain combines TRBV10-3 with TRBJ2-7; D is unclear. CDR3 size: 15 residues. Germline CDR1 reads ENHRY; CDR2 reads SYGVKD. V gave up 0 bases and J gave up 9 bases, with 18 bases separating them. CDR3 in DNA: TGTGCCATCAGTGAGTCCCAGGTTTCAGCCTTTGGGCAGTACTTC. This translates into CAISESQVSAFGQYF.

This clone was detected only a few times. This chain uses TRBV24-1 with TRBJ2-7; 7 positions match TRBD2. The CDR3 contains 15 residues. V shed 2 bases and J 3 bases; nucleotides not matched to a gene: 6. The germline V gene encodes CDR1 KGHDR and CDR2 SFDVKD. The CDR3 bases are TGTGCCACCAGTGATTCCGGGGGGAAAAACTACGAGCAGTACTTC. Its translation: CATSDSGGKNYEQYF.

This rearrangement joins TRBV4-1 to TRBJ2-5; 14 bases match TRBD2. V shed 3 bases, J shed 5 bases, and the junction held 5 bases outside the gene matches. The CDR3 is made up of 16 amino acids. Germline V CDR1 and CDR2: MGHRA, YSYEKL. This chain's CDR3 is CASSQAGTSGSETQYF. The CDR3 nucleotides read TGCGCCAGCAGCCAGGCCGGGACTAGCGGGAGTGAGACCCAGTACTTC.

The chain employs TRBV5-1 and TRBJ1-6, with TRBD1 identical over 7 bases. This CDR3 has 22 residues. V lost 2 bases and J lost 0; bases outside the gene matches: 20. Germline V gene data show CDR1 as SGHRS and CDR2 as YFSETQ. The CDR3 protein is CASSLVTGTASSLSSYNSPLHF. In DNA, the CDR3 is TGCGCCAGCAGCTTAGTTACCGGGACAGCCTCCTCCTTGAGCTCCTATAATTCACCCCTCCACTTT.

The V and J genes are TRBV18 and TRBJ2-7; the match to TRBD2 covers 12 bases. V shed 3 bases and J 6 bases; nucleotides not matched to a gene: 6. The V gene's germline CDR1 is KGHSH and CDR2 LQKENI. This CDR3 is built from 15 residues. In DNA form, the CDR3 reads TGTGCCAGCTCACCCGACGGACTAGCGGGATCCGAGCAGTACGTC. Translated, it gives CASSPDGLAGSEQYV.